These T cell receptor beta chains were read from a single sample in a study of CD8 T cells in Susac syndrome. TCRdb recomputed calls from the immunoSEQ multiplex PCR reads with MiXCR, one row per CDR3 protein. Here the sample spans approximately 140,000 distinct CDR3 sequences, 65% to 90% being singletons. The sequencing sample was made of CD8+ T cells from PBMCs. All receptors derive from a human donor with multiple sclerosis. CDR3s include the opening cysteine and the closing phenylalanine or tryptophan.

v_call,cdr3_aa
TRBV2,CASSGTSGPYNEQFF
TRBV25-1,CASSSLGGDYEQYF
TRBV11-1,CASSPTAGNSPLHF
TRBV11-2,CASSLAGGGYNEQFF
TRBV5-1,CASSLGQGHEGYTF
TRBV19,CASSIPGEGTETLHF
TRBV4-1,CASSLFGTGGNTEAFF
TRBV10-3,CAIKTADSGNTIYF
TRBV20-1,CSAVPTRAGVNTQYF
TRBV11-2,CASSLEPYF
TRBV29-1,CSVEDGTTTGELFF
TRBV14,CASSLRDRDLNTEAFF
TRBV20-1,CSAKNYSGGYEQYF
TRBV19,CASSISGAQPQHF
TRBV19,CASSLGMGSFVEAFF
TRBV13,CASSLGQDRDGYTF
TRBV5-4,CASSLDPGELFF
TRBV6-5,CASGSPQPQHF
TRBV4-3,CASSQAVRGSAAQYF
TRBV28,CASSFFPRRGAYGYTF